These 29 T cell receptor beta chains originate from one sample sequenced in a study of cytomegalovirus exposure and HLA in healthy donors. The table came from immunoSEQ multiplex PCR; TCRdb's copy has only in-frame clones and leaves some out. Altogether 110,000 to 150,000 clones are present, less than 95% being singletons, with the ten largest covering approximately 2%. The material sequenced was PBMCs. Receptors were obtained from a man between 18 and 35 years old in good health and CMV-seropositive.

The chain joins TRBV15 to TRBJ2-3; D call uncertain. V was trimmed by 6 bases and J by 2 bases, leaving 6 bases between them. The germline gives CDR1 LNHNV, CDR2 YYDKDF (reference sequence). This CDR3 region has 12 residues. DNA of the CDR3: TGTGCCACCAGTCTGTACACAGATACGCAGTATTTT. Translated, it gives CATSLYTDTQYF.

This sequence joins TRBV5-4 and TRBJ2-3; D might be TRBD2 (6 bases). Germline V gene data show CDR1 as SGHNT and CDR2 as YYREEE (reference sequence). V gave up 0 bases and J gave up 0 bases, with 11 bases separating them. The CDR3 covers 16 residues. The CDR3 loop is CASSLAPRESTDTQYF. CDR3 DNA: TGTGCCAGCAGCTTGGCGCCCCGGGAGAGCACAGATACGCAGTATTTT.

The chain combines TRBV29-1 with TRBJ1-4; D may be TRBD1 (6 bases). The CDR3 totals 13 residues. Germline assignment: CDR1 SQVTM and CDR2 ANQGSEA. V gave up 4 bases and J gave up 5 bases, with 11 bases separating them. CDR3 amino acids: CSVGVTGNEKLFF. In nucleotides, the CDR3 is TGCAGCGTTGGCGTAACAGGGAATGAAAAACTGTTTTTT. The variable domain in full, with the rest retrieved from reference TRBV29-1 and TRBJ1-4, is SAVISQKPSRDICQRGTSLTIQCQVDSQVTMMFWYRQQPGQSLTLIATANQGSEATYESGFVIDKFPISRPNLTFSTLTVSNMSPEDSSIYLCSVGVTGNEKLFFGSGTQLSVL.

This rearrangement joins TRBV18 to TRBJ2-5, with D maybe TRBD1 (6 bases). The CDR3 runs to 13 residues. Germline loops: CDR1 KGHSH, CDR2 LQKENI. V lost 4 bases and J 2 bases, leaving 8 bases between the germline ends. The CDR3 nucleotides read TGTGCCAGCTCACGCGGACAGCAAGAGACCCAGTACTTC. This encodes CASSRGQQETQYF.

The chain links TRBV29-1 to TRBJ2-7, with 14 bases lining up with TRBD2. The trim removed 1 base at V and 3 bases at J, leaving 8 bases unmatched. This CDR3 spans 17 amino acids. The germline V gene encodes CDR1 SQVTM and CDR2 ANQGSEA. The CDR3 DNA reads TGCAGCGTTGAAGGTGGGACTAGCGGGAGTCAGAGCTACGAGCAGTACTTC. Translated, it gives CSVEGGTSGSQSYEQYF.

J is TRBJ2-5 and V is TRBV28, with TRBD1 as a possible D gene (6 bases). CDR3 length: 15 amino acids. Trimming stripped 3 bases from V and 5 bases from J, with 16 bases between. CDR1 is MDHEN, CDR2 SYDVKM, per germline. CDR3 sequence (DNA): TGTGCCAGCAGTTTTAGGATGGGCAGGGGCGAGACCCAGTACTTC. Residues: CASSFRMGRGETQYF. The full variable domain, rest sourced from reference TRBV28 and TRBJ2-5, is DVKVTQSSRYLVKRTGEKVFLECVQDMDHENMFWYRQDPGLGLRLIYFSYDVKMKEKGDIPEGYSVSREKKERFSLILESASTNQTSMYLCASSFRMGRGETQYFGPGTRLLVL.

The chain couples TRBV4-1 to TRBJ1-2, with D tentatively TRBD1 (5 bases). Trimming pared 0 bases from V and 4 bases from J, leaving 12 bases between. The V gene's germline CDR1 is MGHRA and CDR2 YSYEKL. The CDR3 is 15 residues long. This CDR3 is CASSQEDKVPYGYTF. In DNA form, the CDR3 reads TGCGCCAGCAGCCAAGAGGACAAAGTGCCCTATGGCTACACCTTC.

The J gene is TRBJ1-4, the V gene TRBV5-1; possible D gene TRBD1, 5 bases. The CDR3 has 15 residues. Germline V CDR1 and CDR2: SGHRS, YFSETQ. V was cut by 0 bases and J by 6 bases, with 12 bases left in between. CDR3 DNA sequence: TGCGCCAGCAGCTTGGAAGGGACTGAGGATGAAAAACTGTTTTTT. Its protein is CASSLEGTEDEKLFF. Filled out from reference TRBV5-1 and TRBJ1-4, the complete variable domain reads KAGVTQTPRYLIKTRGQQVTLSCSPISGHRSVSWYQQTPGQGLQFLFEYFSETQRNKGNFPGRFSGRQFSNSRSEMNVSTLELGDSALYLCASSLEGTEDEKLFFGSGTQLSVL.

The chain employs TRBV28 and TRBJ2-5; 12 bases match TRBD1. Trimming at V came to 5 bases and at J to 4 bases, leaving 8 bases not matched to a gene. The CDR3 totals 16 residues. In germline, CDR1 is MDHEN, CDR2 SYDVKM. CDR3 nucleotides: TGTGCCAGCAGTAGTCCCGGGACAGGGGGCCTAGAGACCCAGTACTTC. Amino acids: CASSSPGTGGLETQYF.

The chain links TRBV30 to TRBJ1-1; a weak D match, TRBD1 (5 bases). CDR1 GTSNPN and CDR2 SVGIG come from the germline V gene (reference sequence). The CDR3 sequence is 13 residues long. Trimming took 3 bases from V and 4 from J, leaving 12 bases between them. The CDR3 nucleotides read TGTGCCTGGAGAGGAGGGACGGGCACTGAAGCTTTCTTT. Its translation: CAWRGGTGTEAFF.

The chain joins TRBV11-2 to TRBJ2-5; 12 bases map to TRBD2. The CDR3 covers 18 residues. J was trimmed by 5 bases and V by 2 bases; bases with no gene match: 12. The germline V gene has CDR1 SGHAT and CDR2 FQNNGV. This chain's CDR3 is CASSLLETSGSLGETQYF. In DNA, the CDR3 is TGTGCCAGCAGCTTACTTGAGACTAGCGGGAGCCTTGGGGAGACCCAGTACTTC.

The count of this clone is one. The chain has TRBV27 and TRBJ2-2; 14 bases map to TRBD2. This CDR3 contains 15 residues. Germline CDR1 is MNHEY and CDR2 is SMNVEV (reference sequence). The junction had 0 bases not matched to a gene; V was cut back by 3 bases and J by 6 bases. The CDR3 DNA reads as TGTGCCAGCAGTTTGACTAGCGGGAGGGCCGGGGAGCTGTTTTTT. Translated: CASSLTSGRAGELFF.

V is TRBV4-1 and J is TRBJ2-7; 7 nucleotides align to TRBD2. The length of the CDR3 is 16 residues. Germline trimming cut 0 bases from V and 2 bases from J; bases unmatched to any gene: 7. The germline V gene has CDR1 MGHRA and CDR2 YSYEKL. CDR3 residues: CASSQEDGGSTYEQYF. CDR3 sequence (DNA): TGCGCCAGCAGCCAAGAGGACGGCGGGAGCACCTACGAGCAGTACTTC.

The sample holds a few counts of this clone. The rearrangement uses TRBV7-9 and TRBJ1-2; perhaps TRBD1 as D (5 bases). Germline CDR1 and CDR2: SEHNR and FQNEAQ (reference sequence). The CDR3 covers 18 residues. V was shortened by 0 bases and J by 8 bases, with 25 bases between the two germline ends. This CDR3 is CASSLARGGAGPLAGYTF. The CDR3 DNA reads as TGTGCCAGCAGCTTAGCCCGGGGAGGGGCAGGTCCACTGGCGGGCTACACCTTC.

The rearrangement joins TRBV6-1 to TRBJ1-5; TRBD1 might be the D (5 bases). The ends were cut back, 1 base at V and 5 bases at J, with 9 bases in the middle. The CDR3 has 14 amino acids. CDR1 and CDR2 (germline): MNHNS, SASEGT. The CDR3 sequence is CASSEGAGHQPQHF. In DNA, the CDR3 is TGTGCCAGCAGTGAAGGGGCAGGGCATCAGCCCCAGCATTTT.

The chain combines TRBV27 with TRBJ1-6; D possibly corresponds to TRBD1 (6 bases). CDR1 MNHEY and CDR2 SMNVEV come from the germline V gene (reference sequence). The CDR3 has 15 residues. Trimming left V 5 bases short and J 7 bases short, with 15 bases between. In DNA, the CDR3 is TGTGCCAGCAGTAACCCGGGGGGCGGAAATTCACCCCTCCACTTT. Amino acid sequence: CASSNPGGGNSPLHF.

Comment on this clone: Other DNA sequences in the sample encode the same CDR3. V is TRBV5-1 and J is TRBJ2-3, with 8 positions matching TRBD1. J was trimmed by 2 bases and V by 3 bases; bases with no gene match: 5. The germline V gene has CDR1 SGHRS and CDR2 YFSETQ. This CDR3 region has 15 residues. The CDR3 spells CASSSGQGPTDTQYF. The DNA for the CDR3 is TGCGCCAGCAGCTCCGGACAGGGACCCACAGATACGCAGTATTTT.

The chain carries TRBV6-1 and TRBJ2-1; the match to TRBD2 covers 11 bases. V gave up 4 bases and J gave up 5 bases; unmatched junction bases: 13. CDR3 length: 18 residues. CDR1 and CDR2 from the germline V gene are MNHNS and SASEGT. For the CDR3, the DNA is TGTGCCAGCAGTGCCCCGGGACAGATAGCGGGAGGGCACAATGAGCAGTTCTTC. Its translation is CASSAPGQIAGGHNEQFF.

V gene TRBV5-1 combines with J gene TRBJ2-1, with 10 bases that match TRBD2. The CDR3 runs 20 residues. Trimming took 0 bases from V and 2 from J; bases not matched to a gene: 14. Looked up from germline, CDR1 is SGHRS and CDR2 is YFSETQ. In DNA, the CDR3 is TGCGCCAGCAGCTTGGGCCCCAGAGGGACCGGGACTAGCGCCTACAATGAGCAGTTCTTC. The encoded protein is CASSLGPRGTGTSAYNEQFF.

The V call is TRBV27, the J call TRBJ1-5; D is unresolved. CDR3 length: 15 amino acids. V lost 0 bases and J lost 2, with 8 bases in between. Germline CDR1 and CDR2: MNHEY and SMNVEV (reference sequence). The DNA of the CDR3 is TGTGCCAGCAGTTTATCCGCCAGCGGCAATCAGCCCCAGCATTTT. It specifies CASSLSASGNQPQHF.

This rearrangement joins TRBV7-8 to TRBJ2-1, with D uncertain. Germline V gives CDR1 SGHVS, CDR2 FQNEAQ. This CDR3 is built from 12 residues. The ends were cut back, 5 bases at V and 9 bases at J, with 11 bases in the middle. The CDR3 nucleotides read TGTGCCAGCAGCGCGCCTCGGAGTGAGCAGTTCTTC. Translated, it gives CASSAPRSEQFF.

CDR3 in DNA: TGTGCCAGCAGCTATGGACGGGGGAATGAAAAACTGTTTTTT. It encodes CASSYGRGNEKLFF. V and J are TRBV7-9 and TRBJ1-4; D is possibly TRBD1 (5 bases). This CDR3 is 14 amino acids long. CDR1 is SEHNR, CDR2 FQNEAQ, per germline (reference sequence). V lost 4 bases, J lost 5 bases, and 11 bases lay in between.

This chain links TRBV9 with TRBJ2-3; tentatively, D is TRBD2 (6 bases). This CDR3 region has 13 residues. V was trimmed by 3 bases and J by 2 bases, leaving 7 bases between them. Germline values: CDR1 SGDLS, CDR2 YYNGEE. In nucleotides, the CDR3 is TGTGCCAGCAGCGCACTAGCCACAGATACGCAGTATTTT. It yields the protein CASSALATDTQYF.

The rearrangement links TRBV30 to TRBJ1-2; possible D gene TRBD1, 6 bases. Trimming removed 4 bases from V and 9 bases from J, with 15 bases in between. The CDR3 consists of 12 residues. Germline V gene data show CDR1 as GTSNPN and CDR2 as SVGIG (reference sequence). In DNA, the CDR3 is TGTGCCTGGACCGGGACATCCCCTCGCTACACCTTC. Its translation: CAWTGTSPRYTF.

This sequence joins TRBV5-1 and TRBJ1-6, with 10 bases identical to TRBD1. Germline CDR1 reads SGHRS; CDR2 reads YFSETQ. Trimming cost V 3 bases and J 0 bases; bases outside gene matches: 0. There are 16 residues in the CDR3. The CDR3 protein is CASSWTGGSYNSPLHF. The CDR3 DNA is TGCGCCAGCAGCTGGACAGGGGGCTCCTATAATTCACCCCTCCACTTT. The variable domain in full, with the rest retrieved from reference TRBV5-1 and TRBJ1-6, is KAGVTQTPRYLIKTRGQQVTLSCSPISGHRSVSWYQQTPGQGLQFLFEYFSETQRNKGNFPGRFSGRQFSNSRSEMNVSTLELGDSALYLCASSWTGGSYNSPLHFGNGTRLTVT.

The chain joins TRBV7-6 to TRBJ2-5; D perhaps matches TRBD2 (5 bases). There are 13 residues in the CDR3. CDR1 is SGHVS and CDR2 is FNYEAQ in the germline V gene. Trimming shortened V by 4 bases and J by 1 base, and 7 bases separated the two germline ends. CDR3 in DNA: TGTGCCAGCAGCTCCGGGGTCCAAGAGACCCAGTACTTC. It yields the protein CASSSGVQETQYF. Supplemented by reference TRBV7-6 and TRBJ2-5, the full variable domain reads GAGVSQSPRYKVTKRGQDVALRCDPISGHVSLYWYRQALGQGPEFLTYFNYEAQQDKSGLPNDRFSAERPEGSISTLTIQRTEQRDSAMYRCASSSGVQETQYFGPGTRLLVL.

The chain carries TRBV5-1 and TRBJ1-2; 10 bases agree with TRBD1. The CDR3 covers 15 residues. V lost 3 bases to trimming and J lost 0 bases; unmatched junction nucleotides: 2. In germline, CDR1 is SGHRS, CDR2 YFSETQ. Here the CDR3 reads CASSYGTGANYGYTF. CDR3 DNA sequence: TGCGCCAGCAGCTACGGGACAGGGGCTAACTATGGCTACACCTTC.

The chain employs TRBV29-1 and TRBJ2-6; the D gene is possibly TRBD1 (6 bases). With 7 bases removed from V and 0 bases from J, the gap between germline ends came to 16 bases. The CDR3 totals 16 residues. The germline V gene encodes CDR1 SQVTM and CDR2 ANQGSEA. The CDR3 region has the DNA TGCAGCGCCACGACAGGCCTCTACTCTGGGGCCAACGTCCTGACTTTC. Protein sequence: CSATTGLYSGANVLTF.

V is TRBV2 and J is TRBJ1-1; 7 bases fit TRBD1. The V gene's germline CDR1 is SNHLY and CDR2 FYNNEI. The CDR3 consists of 12 residues. The junction had 4 bases not matched to a gene; V was cut back by 7 bases and J by 5 bases. The DNA for the CDR3 is TGTGCCAGCAAAACGGGACAGACTGAAGCTTTCTTT. It translates to CASKTGQTEAFF.